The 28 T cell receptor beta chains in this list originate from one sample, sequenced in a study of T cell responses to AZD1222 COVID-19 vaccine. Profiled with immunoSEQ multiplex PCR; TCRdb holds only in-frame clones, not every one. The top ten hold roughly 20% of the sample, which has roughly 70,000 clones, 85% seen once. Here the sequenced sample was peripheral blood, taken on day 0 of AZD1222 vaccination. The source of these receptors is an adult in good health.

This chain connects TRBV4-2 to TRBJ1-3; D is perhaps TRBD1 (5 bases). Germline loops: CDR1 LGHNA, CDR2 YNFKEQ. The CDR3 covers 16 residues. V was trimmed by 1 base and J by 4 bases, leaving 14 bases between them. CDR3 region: CASSQASGLEGNTIYF. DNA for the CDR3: TGTGCCAGCAGCCAAGCCTCGGGACTGGAGGGAAACACCATATATTTT.

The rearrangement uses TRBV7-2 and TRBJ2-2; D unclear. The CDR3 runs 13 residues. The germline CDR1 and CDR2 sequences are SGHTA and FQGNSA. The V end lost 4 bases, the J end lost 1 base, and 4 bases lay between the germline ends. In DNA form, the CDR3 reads TGTGCCAGCAGCTCGCGGAACACCGGGGAGCTGTTTTTT. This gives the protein CASSSRNTGELFF.

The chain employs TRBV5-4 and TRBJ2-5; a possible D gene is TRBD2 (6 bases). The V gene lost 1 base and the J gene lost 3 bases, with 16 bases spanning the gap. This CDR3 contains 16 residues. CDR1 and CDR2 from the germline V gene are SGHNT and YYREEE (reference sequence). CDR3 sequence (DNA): TGTGCCAGCAGCTTGTCCCCGGGAGTCTGGGAAGAGACCCAGTACTTC. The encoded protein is CASSLSPGVWEETQYF.

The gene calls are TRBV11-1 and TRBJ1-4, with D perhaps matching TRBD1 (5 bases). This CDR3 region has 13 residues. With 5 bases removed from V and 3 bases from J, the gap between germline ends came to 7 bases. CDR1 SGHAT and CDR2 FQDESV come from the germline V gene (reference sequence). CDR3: CASSRGANEKLFF. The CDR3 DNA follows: TGTGCCAGCAGCCGGGGCGCTAATGAAAAACTGTTTTTT.

CDR3 sequence reads: CASQALVGGNQPQHF. CDR3 nucleotides: TGTGCCAGCCAGGCCCTGGTCGGGGGCAATCAGCCCCAGCATTTT. The rearrangement links TRBV6-5 to TRBJ1-5; D ambiguous. CDR1 is MNHEY and CDR2 is SVGAGI in the germline V gene. The CDR3 has 15 amino acids. Trimming took off 8 bases at V and 2 bases at J, with 16 bases between the two ends.

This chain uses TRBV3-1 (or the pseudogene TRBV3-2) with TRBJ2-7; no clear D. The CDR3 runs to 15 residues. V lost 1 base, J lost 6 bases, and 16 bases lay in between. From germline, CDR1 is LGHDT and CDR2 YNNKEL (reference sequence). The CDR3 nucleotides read TGTGCCAGCAGCCAAGGTATAAGGGATTCCGTCGAGCAGTACTTC. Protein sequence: CASSQGIRDSVEQYF.

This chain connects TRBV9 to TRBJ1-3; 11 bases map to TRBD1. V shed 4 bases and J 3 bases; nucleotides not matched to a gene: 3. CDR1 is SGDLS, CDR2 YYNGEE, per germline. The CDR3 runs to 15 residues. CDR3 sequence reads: CASSLGTGGGNTIYF. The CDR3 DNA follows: TGTGCCAGCAGCCTAGGGACAGGGGGTGGAAACACCATATATTTT.

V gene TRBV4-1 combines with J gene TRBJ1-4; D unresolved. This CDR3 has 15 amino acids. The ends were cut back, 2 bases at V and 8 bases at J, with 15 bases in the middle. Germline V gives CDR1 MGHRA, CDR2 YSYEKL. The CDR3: CASSQLLEGSEKLFF. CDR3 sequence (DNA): TGCGCCAGCAGCCAACTTTTGGAGGGCTCCGAAAAACTGTTTTTT.

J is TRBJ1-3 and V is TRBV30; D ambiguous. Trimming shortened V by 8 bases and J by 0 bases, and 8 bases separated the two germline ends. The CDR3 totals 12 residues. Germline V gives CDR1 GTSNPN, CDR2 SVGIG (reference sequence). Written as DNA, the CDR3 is TGTGCCGCGTCGCTCTCTGGAAACACCATATATTTT. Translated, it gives CAASLSGNTIYF.

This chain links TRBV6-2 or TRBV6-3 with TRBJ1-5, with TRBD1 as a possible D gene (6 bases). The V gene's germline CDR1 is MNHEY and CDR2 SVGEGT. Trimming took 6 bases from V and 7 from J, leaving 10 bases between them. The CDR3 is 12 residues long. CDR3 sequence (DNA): TGTGCCAGCAGCCAACAGGGCCAGCCCCAGCATTTT. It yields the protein CASSQQGQPQHF.

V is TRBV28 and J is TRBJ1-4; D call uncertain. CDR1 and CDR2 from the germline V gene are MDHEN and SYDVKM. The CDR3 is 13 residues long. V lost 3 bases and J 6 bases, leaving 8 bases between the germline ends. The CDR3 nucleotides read TGTGCCAGCAGTTTTTTGAATGATGAAAAACTGTTTTTT. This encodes CASSFLNDEKLFF.

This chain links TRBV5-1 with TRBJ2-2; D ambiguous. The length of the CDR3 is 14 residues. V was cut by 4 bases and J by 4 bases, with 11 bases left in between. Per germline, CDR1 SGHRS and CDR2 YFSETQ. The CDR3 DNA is TGCGCCAGCAGCGTCCTAGATCTCACCGGGGAGCTGTTTTTT. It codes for CASSVLDLTGELFF.

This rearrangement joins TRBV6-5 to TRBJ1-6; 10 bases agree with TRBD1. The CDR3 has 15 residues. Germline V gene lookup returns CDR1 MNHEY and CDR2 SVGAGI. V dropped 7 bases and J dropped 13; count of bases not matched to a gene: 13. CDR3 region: CASTLRGTGEPPLHF. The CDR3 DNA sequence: TGTGCCAGCACCCTAAGAGGGACAGGGGAACCCCCCCTCCACTTT.

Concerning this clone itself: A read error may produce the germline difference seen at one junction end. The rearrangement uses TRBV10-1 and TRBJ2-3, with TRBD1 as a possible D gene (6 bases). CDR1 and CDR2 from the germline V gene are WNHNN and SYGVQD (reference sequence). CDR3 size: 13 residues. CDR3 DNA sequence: TGCGCCACCAGTAAACAGGGTGCGGATACGCAGTATTTT. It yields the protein CATSKQGADTQYF.

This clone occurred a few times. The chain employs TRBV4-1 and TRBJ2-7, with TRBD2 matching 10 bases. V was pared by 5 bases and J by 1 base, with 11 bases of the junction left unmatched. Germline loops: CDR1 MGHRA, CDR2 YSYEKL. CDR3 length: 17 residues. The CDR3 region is CASSGRGGLAESYEQYF. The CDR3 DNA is TGCGCCAGCAGCGGCAGAGGAGGACTAGCGGAATCCTACGAGCAGTACTTC.

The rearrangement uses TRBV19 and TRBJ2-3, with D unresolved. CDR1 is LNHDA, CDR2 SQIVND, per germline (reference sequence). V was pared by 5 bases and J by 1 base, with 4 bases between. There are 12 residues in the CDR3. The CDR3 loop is CASSSRTDTQYF. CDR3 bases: TGTGCCAGTAGTTCACGCACAGATACGCAGTATTTT.

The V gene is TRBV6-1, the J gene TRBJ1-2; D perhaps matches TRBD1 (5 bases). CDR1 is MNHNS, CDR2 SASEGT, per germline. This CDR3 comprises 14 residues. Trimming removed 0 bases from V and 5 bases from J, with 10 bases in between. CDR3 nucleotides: TGTGCCAGCAGTGAAGCACGGGGACCTTATGGCTACACCTTC. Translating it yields CASSEARGPYGYTF.

The CDR3 nucleotides are TGCGCCAGCAGGGATGGGACTGAGAATAGCAATCAGCCCCAGCATTTT. Translated, it gives CASRDGTENSNQPQHF. The V and J genes are TRBV5-1 and TRBJ1-5, with D possibly matching TRBD1 (5 bases). CDR3 length: 16 residues. CDR1 and CDR2 (germline): SGHRS, YFSETQ. V was shortened by 5 bases and J by 0 bases, with 15 bases between the two germline ends.

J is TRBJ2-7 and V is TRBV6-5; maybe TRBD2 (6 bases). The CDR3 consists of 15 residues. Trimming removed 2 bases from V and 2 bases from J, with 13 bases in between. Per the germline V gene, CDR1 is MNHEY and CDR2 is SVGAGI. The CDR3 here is CASSYASSAAYEQYF. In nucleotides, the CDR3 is TGTGCCAGCAGTTACGCTTCTAGCGCAGCCTACGAGCAGTACTTC.

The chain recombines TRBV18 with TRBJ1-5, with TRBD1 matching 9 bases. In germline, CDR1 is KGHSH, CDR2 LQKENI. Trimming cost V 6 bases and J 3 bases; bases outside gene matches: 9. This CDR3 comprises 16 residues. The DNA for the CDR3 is TGTGCCAGCTCCACAGGGGGCAGAGGGGACAATCAGCCCCAGCATTTT. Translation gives CASSTGGRGDNQPQHF.

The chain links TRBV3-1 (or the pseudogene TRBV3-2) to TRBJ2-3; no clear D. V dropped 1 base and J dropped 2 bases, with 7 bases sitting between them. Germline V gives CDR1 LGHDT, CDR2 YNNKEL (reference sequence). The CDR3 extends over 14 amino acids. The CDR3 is CASSQGTFTDTQYF. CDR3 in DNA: TGTGCCAGCAGCCAAGGGACCTTCACAGATACGCAGTATTTT.

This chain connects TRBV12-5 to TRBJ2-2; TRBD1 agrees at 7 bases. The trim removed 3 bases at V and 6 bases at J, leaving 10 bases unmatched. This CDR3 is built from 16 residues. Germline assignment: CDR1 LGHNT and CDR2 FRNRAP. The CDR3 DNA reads TGTGCTAGTGGTTTATTTTCACAGGGGCGGGCCGGGGAGCTGTTTTTT. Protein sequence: CASGLFSQGRAGELFF. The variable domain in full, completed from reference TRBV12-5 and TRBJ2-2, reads DARVTQTPRHKVTEMGQEVTMRCQPILGHNTVFWYRQTMMQGLELLAYFRNRAPLDDSGMPKDRFSAEMPDATLATLKIQPSEPRDSAVYFCASGLFSQGRAGELFFGEGSRLTVL.

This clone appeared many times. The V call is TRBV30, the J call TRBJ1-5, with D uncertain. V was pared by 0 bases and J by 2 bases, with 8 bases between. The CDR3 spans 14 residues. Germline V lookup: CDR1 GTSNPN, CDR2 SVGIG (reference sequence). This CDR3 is CAWSVTGGNQPQHF. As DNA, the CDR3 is TGTGCCTGGAGTGTAACTGGGGGCAATCAGCCCCAGCATTTT.

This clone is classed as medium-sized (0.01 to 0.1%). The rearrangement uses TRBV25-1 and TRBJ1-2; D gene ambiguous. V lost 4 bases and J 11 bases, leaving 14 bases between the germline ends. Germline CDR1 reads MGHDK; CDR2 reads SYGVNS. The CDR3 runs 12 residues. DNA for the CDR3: TGTGCCAGCAGTGCTATTCTGGGTCTTTACACCTTC. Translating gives CASSAILGLYTF.

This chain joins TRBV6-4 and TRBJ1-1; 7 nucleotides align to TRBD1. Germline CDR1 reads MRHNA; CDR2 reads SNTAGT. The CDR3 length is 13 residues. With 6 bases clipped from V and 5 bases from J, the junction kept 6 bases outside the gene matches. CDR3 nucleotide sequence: TGTGCCAGCAGCGATGGGACAGCTACTGAAGCTTTCTTT. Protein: CASSDGTATEAFF.

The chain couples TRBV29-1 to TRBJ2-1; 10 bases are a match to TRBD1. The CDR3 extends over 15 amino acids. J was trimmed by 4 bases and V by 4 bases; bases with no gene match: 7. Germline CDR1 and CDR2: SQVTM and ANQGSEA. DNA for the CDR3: TGCAGCGTTGCGGCGTGGACAGGGGGTTACAATGAGCAGTTCTTC. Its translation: CSVAAWTGGYNEQFF.

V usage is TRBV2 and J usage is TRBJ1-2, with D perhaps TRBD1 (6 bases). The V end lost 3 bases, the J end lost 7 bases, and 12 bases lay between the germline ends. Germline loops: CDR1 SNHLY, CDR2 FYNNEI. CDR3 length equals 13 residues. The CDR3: CASSDTGLGGYTF. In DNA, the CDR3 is TGTGCCAGCAGTGATACAGGGTTGGGTGGCTACACCTTC.

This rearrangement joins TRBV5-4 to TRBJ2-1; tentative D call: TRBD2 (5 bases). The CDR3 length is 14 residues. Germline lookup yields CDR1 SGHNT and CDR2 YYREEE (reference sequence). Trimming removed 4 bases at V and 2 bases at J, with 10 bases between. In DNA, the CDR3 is TGTGCCAGCAGCCTAAGCGGTACCTACAATGAGCAGTTCTTC. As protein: CASSLSGTYNEQFF.